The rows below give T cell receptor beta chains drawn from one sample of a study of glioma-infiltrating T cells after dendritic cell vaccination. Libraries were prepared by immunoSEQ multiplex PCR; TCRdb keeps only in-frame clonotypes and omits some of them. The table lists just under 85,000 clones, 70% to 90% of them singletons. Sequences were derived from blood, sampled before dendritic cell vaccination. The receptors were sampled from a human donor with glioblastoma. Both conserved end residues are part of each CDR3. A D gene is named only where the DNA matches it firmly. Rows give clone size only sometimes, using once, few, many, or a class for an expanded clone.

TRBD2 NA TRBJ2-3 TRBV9 TGTGCCAGCAGCCCAAAGACTAGCGGGACAGGAGATACGCAGTATTTT CASSPKTSGTGDTQYF
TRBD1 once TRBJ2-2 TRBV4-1 TGCGCCAGCAGCCAAGAAACAGGGGGCTGGACCCCCGGGGAGCTGTTTTTT CASSQETGGWTPGELFF
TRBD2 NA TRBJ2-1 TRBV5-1 TGCGCCAGCAGCTTGAGCCTAGCGGGAGCTGGGGAGCAGTTCTTC CASSLSLAGAGEQFF
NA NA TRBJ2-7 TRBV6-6 TGTGCCAGCACCCTAATGGCGGGGTTCTCCTACGAGCAGTACTTC CASTLMAGFSYEQYF
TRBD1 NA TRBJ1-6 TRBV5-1 TGCGCCAGCAGCTTGGTGGACAGGGCTAATTCACCCCTCCACTTT CASSLVDRANSPLHF
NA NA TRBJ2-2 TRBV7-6 TGTGCCAGCAGCTTAGTCGGGGCCGGGGAGCTGTTTTTT CASSLVGAGELFF
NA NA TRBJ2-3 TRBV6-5 TGTGCCAGCAGGCGGGACTTCACAGATACGCAGTATTTT CASRRDFTDTQYF
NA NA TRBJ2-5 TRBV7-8 TGTGCCAGCAGCTTAATGGAGGGGGCAGGGGAGACCCAGTACTTC CASSLMEGAGETQYF
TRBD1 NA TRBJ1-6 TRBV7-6 TGTGCCAGCAGCTTATCAGGACAGGGGAATTCACCCCTCCACTTT CASSLSGQGNSPLHF
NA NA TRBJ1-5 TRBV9 TGTGCCAGCAGCGTAGCCAGCGGAGATCAGCCCCAGCATTTT CASSVASGDQPQHF
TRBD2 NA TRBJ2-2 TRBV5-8 TGTGCCAGCAGCTCGCCGGGACTAGCGGGGGAGAACACCGGGGAGCTGTTTTTT CASSSPGLAGENTGELFF
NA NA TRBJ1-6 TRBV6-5 TGTGCCAGCAAGATCGGAGGCTCCTATAATTCACCCCTCCACTTT CASKIGGSYNSPLHF
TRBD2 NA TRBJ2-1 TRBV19 TGTGCCAGTAGTATCACGCCGGGGGGATACAATGAGCAGTTCTTC CASSITPGGYNEQFF
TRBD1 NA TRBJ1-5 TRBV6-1 TGTGCCAGCAGGGACAGGGTATTTCAGCATTTT CASRDRVFQHF
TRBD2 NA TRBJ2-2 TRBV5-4 TGTGCCAGCAGCTGGGGGGAACTAGCGGTTGACACCGGGGAGCTGTTTTTT CASSWGELAVDTGELFF